Below are 29 T cell receptor beta chains sequenced from a single sample in a study of cytotoxic CD8 clonotypes in ibrutinib-treated CLL. The table came from immunoSEQ multiplex PCR; TCRdb's copy has only in-frame clones and leaves some out. Here the sample spans approximately 150,000 clones, about four fifths being singletons. The source material was PBMCs, sampled after 24 months of ibrutinib treatment. The receptors were sampled from a human donor with chronic lymphocytic leukemia.

The chain combines TRBV18 with TRBJ1-1; 7 bases are shared with TRBD1. Germline V gives CDR1 KGHSH, CDR2 LQKENI. V trimming: 5 bases; J trimming: 5 bases; junction bases outside the gene matches: 14. The CDR3 covers 16 residues. CDR3 region: CASSSRDRVIGTEAFF. In nucleotides, the CDR3 is TGTGCCAGCTCATCTCGAGACAGGGTAATCGGGACTGAAGCTTTCTTT.

The chain couples TRBV9 to TRBJ2-3; 9 positions match TRBD2. Germline V gene sequence: CDR1 SGDLS, CDR2 YYNGEE. This CDR3 spans 15 amino acids. J lost 5 bases, V lost 2 bases, and 6 bases had no gene match. The CDR3 nucleotides are TGTGCCAGCAGCGTCGGGACTAGCATTGGAGATACGCAGTATTTT. It specifies CASSVGTSIGDTQYF.

The chain recombines TRBV27 with TRBJ1-3; D is unclear. The length of the CDR3 is 15 residues. The V gene lost 6 bases and the J gene lost 0 bases, with 12 bases spanning the gap. Germline lookup yields CDR1 MNHEY and CDR2 SMNVEV (reference sequence). The chain's CDR3 is CASREFMGSGNTIYF. CDR3 bases: TGTGCCAGCAGGGAATTTATGGGCTCTGGAAACACCATATATTTT.

The rearrangement uses TRBV7-2 and TRBJ1-5; no definite D call. Germline CDR1 and CDR2: SGHTA and FQGNSA. The CDR3 totals 15 residues. Deletions cut 1 base from V and 2 bases from J, with 9 bases between. CDR3 coding DNA: TGTGCCAGCAGCTTAGGGGTTTGGGGCAATCAGCCCCAGCATTTT. Its translation is CASSLGVWGNQPQHF.

This sequence joins TRBV6-5 and TRBJ2-5, with 7 bases fitting TRBD2. CDR1 MNHEY and CDR2 SVGAGI come from the germline V gene. The length of the CDR3 is 13 residues. V lost 8 bases to trimming and J lost 2 bases; unmatched junction nucleotides: 5. Here the CDR3 reads CASGLGAQETQYF. CDR3 bases: TGTGCCAGCGGACTAGGGGCGCAAGAGACCCAGTACTTC.

V and J are TRBV5-4 and TRBJ1-1, with a tentative D call TRBD1 (6 bases). CDR1 and CDR2 (germline): SGHNT, YYREEE (reference sequence). This CDR3 spans 14 amino acids. Trimming cost V 2 bases and J 2 bases, with 10 bases left between them. For the CDR3, the DNA is TGTGCCAGCAGCTTTCGGGGGGCCAACACTGAAGCTTTCTTT. As protein: CASSFRGANTEAFF.

This clone was picked up a small number of times. This same CDR3 is encoded by further DNA sequences in the sample. The J gene is TRBJ2-3, the V gene TRBV6-6; TRBD1 might be the D (6 bases). Germline V gives CDR1 MNHNY, CDR2 SVGAGI (reference sequence). The V end lost 6 bases, the J end lost 7 bases, and 11 bases lay between the germline ends. The CDR3 is 12 amino acids. The CDR3 DNA is TGTGCCAGCAGCCCCAGGGGCTATACGCAGTATTTT. It codes for CASSPRGYTQYF.

J is TRBJ2-3 and V is TRBV28; the match to TRBD1 covers 7 bases. Germline V gene sequence: CDR1 MDHEN, CDR2 SYDVKM. V lost 8 bases and J lost 2; bases outside the gene matches: 7. This CDR3 spans 14 amino acids. The CDR3 sequence: CASGSTGLTDTQYF. The CDR3 DNA sequence: TGTGCCAGCGGATCGACAGGGCTCACAGATACGCAGTATTTT.

The chain has TRBV5-1 and TRBJ1-1; TRBD1 matches at 9 bases. The CDR3 is 16 amino acids. Germline assignment: CDR1 SGHRS and CDR2 YFSETQ. The trim removed 4 bases at V and 4 bases at J, leaving 11 bases unmatched. In DNA form, the CDR3 reads TGCGCCAGCAGCGGCGGGACAGGGCCTACCTCCACTGAAGCTTTCTTT. This translates into CASSGGTGPTSTEAFF.

The V gene is TRBV19, the J gene TRBJ1-2; D is ambiguous. V was trimmed by 3 bases and J by 4 bases, leaving 9 bases between them. This CDR3 is built from 13 residues. CDR1 is LNHDA and CDR2 is SQIVND in the germline V gene (reference sequence). For the CDR3, the DNA is TGTGCCAGTAGTATGGGGTACTTCTATGGCTACACCTTC. Protein sequence: CASSMGYFYGYTF.

This sequence joins TRBV5-6 and TRBJ2-7; 7 bases fit TRBD1. This CDR3 contains 14 residues. V lost 6 bases, J lost 0 bases, and 6 bases stayed unmatched. Germline V lookup: CDR1 SGHDT, CDR2 YYEEEE. The CDR3 here is CASTRDRSSYEQYF. In DNA form, the CDR3 reads TGTGCCAGCACCAGGGACAGAAGCTCCTACGAGCAGTACTTC.

The rearrangement joins TRBV6-1 to TRBJ1-2; D is perhaps TRBD1 (5 bases). Looked up from germline, CDR1 is MNHNS and CDR2 is SASEGT. This CDR3 has 13 amino acids. V was trimmed by 1 base and J by 4 bases, leaving 7 bases between them. CDR3: CASSEGGTYGYTF. The DNA for the CDR3 is TGTGCCAGCAGTGAAGGCGGGACCTATGGCTACACCTTC.

This sequence joins TRBV7-9 and TRBJ2-3; D uncertain. Germline loops: CDR1 SEHNR, CDR2 FQNEAQ (reference sequence). V was clipped by 5 bases and J by 4 bases, with 16 bases between them. The CDR3 spans 15 residues. CDR3 sequence: CASSPGYGVSDTQYF. Here the CDR3 DNA reads TGTGCCAGCAGCCCCGGCTATGGGGTGTCAGATACGCAGTATTTT. Full variable domain (remainder filled in from reference TRBV7-9 and TRBJ2-3): DTGVSQNPRHKITKRGQNVTFRCDPISEHNRLYWYRQTLGQGPEFLTYFQNEAQLEKSRLLSDRFSAERPKGSFSTLEIQRTEQGDSAMYLCASSPGYGVSDTQYFGPGTRLTVL.

This chain connects TRBV6-1 to TRBJ2-7, with 9 bases aligning to TRBD1. V shed 6 bases, J shed 3 bases, and the junction held 6 bases outside the gene matches. The CDR3 spans 14 residues. Germline CDR1 reads MNHNS; CDR2 reads SASEGT. CDR3 nucleotide sequence: TGTGCCAGCAGACCTGGGACAGGGATCTACGAGCAGTACTTC. It specifies CASRPGTGIYEQYF.

CDR3 sequence (DNA): TGTGCCAGCAGTGGGCGGGTCGCGGATGGCTACACCTTC. Amino acid sequence: CASSGRVADGYTF. The V gene is TRBV27, the J gene TRBJ1-2; D unresolved. This CDR3 region has 13 residues. CDR1 MNHEY and CDR2 SMNVEV come from the germline V gene (reference sequence). The V and J ends lost 5 bases and 6 bases respectively, with 13 bases between them.

CDR3 sequence reads: CASRPTGVSYGYTF. The CDR3 DNA follows: TGTGCCAGCAGACCTACAGGGGTCAGCTATGGCTACACCTTC. J is TRBJ1-2 and V is TRBV5-4; 7 bases line up with TRBD1. The V gene end was trimmed by 5 bases and the J gene end by 4 bases; junction bases not matched to a gene: 8. This CDR3 comprises 14 residues. In germline, CDR1 is SGHNT, CDR2 YYREEE (reference sequence).

The chain uses TRBV6-5 and TRBJ1-1; 9 nucleotides align to TRBD1. With 5 bases clipped from V and 6 bases from J, the junction kept 10 bases outside the gene matches. The length of the CDR3 is 15 residues. Germline CDR1 reads MNHEY; CDR2 reads SVGAGI. The CDR3 nucleotides read TGTGCCAGCAGTCCTTGGGGACAGGGAGTATCTGAAGCTTTCTTT. Translated: CASSPWGQGVSEAFF.

This clone was counted only a few times. V is TRBV18 and J is TRBJ1-3, with 7 bases matching TRBD1. The CDR3 extends over 15 amino acids. Germline CDR1 and CDR2: KGHSH and LQKENI. Germline trimming cut 8 bases from V and 3 bases from J; bases unmatched to any gene: 10. Here the CDR3 DNA reads TGTGCCAGCAGGCGAGACAGGGCGAGTGGAAACACCATATATTTT. Its translation is CASRRDRASGNTIYF.

V gene TRBV19 combines with J gene TRBJ1-4; weak D call: TRBD1 (5 bases). V lost 8 bases, J lost 1 base, and 11 bases lay in between. The length of the CDR3 is 14 residues. Germline V gene lookup returns CDR1 LNHDA and CDR2 SQIVND (reference sequence). In nucleotides, the CDR3 is TGTGCCAGTCGCTATGGGGGAACTAATGAAAAACTGTTTTTT. Encoded protein: CASRYGGTNEKLFF.

The genes are TRBV19 and TRBJ2-5, with 9 bases matching TRBD1. The CDR3 runs to 15 residues. CDR1 is LNHDA and CDR2 is SQIVND in the germline V gene (reference sequence). J was trimmed by 2 bases and V by 4 bases; bases with no gene match: 5. CDR3 nucleotides: TGTGCCAGTAGTAGGGACAGGGCCTCACAAGAGACCCAGTACTTC. Residues: CASSRDRASQETQYF. Variable domain in full (rest from reference TRBV19 and TRBJ2-5): DGGITQSPKYLFRKEGQNVTLSCEQNLNHDAMYWYRQDPGQGLRLIYYSQIVNDFQKGDIAEGYSVSREKKESFPLTVTSAQKNPTAFYLCASSRDRASQETQYFGPGTRLLVL.

Comments on this clone: Other DNA sequences within the sample encode an identical CDR3. The V call is TRBV27, the J call TRBJ2-3; D unresolved. The CDR3 runs 11 residues. Trimming stripped 3 bases from V and 5 bases from J, with 3 bases between. Looked up from germline, CDR1 is MNHEY and CDR2 is SMNVEV (reference sequence). CDR3 loop: CASSFGDTQYF. The CDR3 DNA reads as TGTGCCAGCAGTTTCGGAGATACGCAGTATTTT.

This clone was counted between two and nine times. In DNA form, the CDR3 reads TGTGCCAGCAGTTCGGGGAGATTCGAGCAGTACTTC. Translated: CASSSGRFEQYF. The chain combines TRBV6-5 with TRBJ2-7; weak D call: TRBD2 (5 bases). Germline-derived CDR1 and CDR2 are MNHEY and SVGAGI. V lost 4 bases and J lost 6, with 10 bases in between. CDR3 length equals 12 residues.

The chain is built from TRBV19 and TRBJ1-1; 8 bases align to TRBD1. The V gene's germline CDR1 is LNHDA and CDR2 SQIVND (reference sequence). The CDR3 covers 14 residues. After removal of 5 bases from V and 1 base from J, the junction contained 3 bases not matched to a gene. In DNA form, the CDR3 reads TGTGCCAGTAGTTTCAGGGGGCAGAACACTGAAGCTTTCTTT. Protein sequence: CASSFRGQNTEAFF.

The genes are TRBV7-8 and TRBJ2-3, with D unresolved. Trimming removed 5 bases from V and 0 bases from J, with 15 bases in between. This CDR3 contains 16 residues. Per the germline V gene, CDR1 is SGHVS and CDR2 is FQNEAQ. The CDR3 region is CASSPETPTSTDTQYF. The CDR3 DNA is TGTGCCAGCAGCCCCGAGACACCAACAAGCACAGATACGCAGTATTTT.

This chain uses TRBV5-6 with TRBJ2-2; D is undetermined. Germline V gives CDR1 SGHDT, CDR2 YYEEEE. Trimming stripped 2 bases from V and 4 bases from J, with 12 bases between. This CDR3 is built from 15 residues. The CDR3 sequence is CASSLRQILTGELFF. CDR3 sequence (DNA): TGTGCCAGCAGCTTAAGGCAGATACTCACCGGGGAGCTGTTTTTT.

With regard to this clone: Other nucleotide sequences from this sample produce the same CDR3. The V gene is TRBV5-1, the J gene TRBJ2-3; either TRBD1 or TRBD2 may supply D (6 bases each). This CDR3 region has 14 residues. The germline V gene encodes CDR1 SGHRS and CDR2 YFSETQ. Between the trimmed V and J ends, which lost 1 base and 2 bases, there was a span of 8 bases. The CDR3 bases are TGCGCCAGCAGCTTGAGGGGGGACACAGATACGCAGTATTTT. It is translated as CASSLRGDTDTQYF. Variable domain in full (rest from reference TRBV5-1 and TRBJ2-3): KAGVTQTPRYLIKTRGQQVTLSCSPISGHRSVSWYQQTPGQGLQFLFEYFSETQRNKGNFPGRFSGRQFSNSRSEMNVSTLELGDSALYLCASSLRGDTDTQYFGPGTRLTVL.

The V and J genes are TRBV6-6 and TRBJ2-3; D is possibly TRBD1 (7 bases). V lost 7 bases, J lost 5 bases, and 16 bases lay in between. Germline V lookup: CDR1 MNHNY, CDR2 SVGAGI (reference sequence). The CDR3 runs to 14 residues. The CDR3 spells CASTPRGAVDTQYF. In DNA form, the CDR3 reads TGTGCCAGCACCCCCAGGGGGGCCGTAGATACGCAGTATTTT.

The genes are TRBV6-5 and TRBJ1-2; D unresolved. The V gene's germline CDR1 is MNHEY and CDR2 SVGAGI. The length of the CDR3 is 13 residues. V gave up 7 bases and J gave up 2 bases, with 11 bases separating them. The CDR3: CASTQEQNYGYTF. The CDR3 DNA sequence: TGTGCCAGCACCCAGGAACAGAACTATGGCTACACCTTC.

The J gene is TRBJ1-5, the V gene TRBV18, with D unresolved. Germline V gene sequence: CDR1 KGHSH, CDR2 LQKENI. V shed 5 bases and J shed 6 bases, with 20 bases lying between them. This CDR3 spans 16 amino acids. CDR3 DNA sequence: TGTGCCAGCTCAAGCCTCCGACCCGGAGGGCTTCAGCCCCAGCATTTT. Its translation: CASSSLRPGGLQPQHF. Complete variable domain (other parts from reference TRBV18 and TRBJ1-5): NAGVMQNPRHLVRRRGQEARLRCSPMKGHSHVYWYRQLPEEGLKFMVYLQKENIIDESGMPKERFSAEFPKEGPSILRIQQVVRGDSAAYFCASSSLRPGGLQPQHFGDGTRLSIL.